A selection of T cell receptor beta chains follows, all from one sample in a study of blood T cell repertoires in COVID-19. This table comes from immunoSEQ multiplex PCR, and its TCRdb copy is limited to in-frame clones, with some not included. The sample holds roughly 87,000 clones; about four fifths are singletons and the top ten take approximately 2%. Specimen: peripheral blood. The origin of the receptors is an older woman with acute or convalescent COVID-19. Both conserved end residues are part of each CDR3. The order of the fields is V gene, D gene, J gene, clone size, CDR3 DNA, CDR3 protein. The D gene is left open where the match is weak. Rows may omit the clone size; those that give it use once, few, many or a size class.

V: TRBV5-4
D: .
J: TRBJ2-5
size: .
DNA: TGTGCCAGCAGCTTCGACAGACAAGAGACCCAGTACTTC
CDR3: CASSFDRQETQYF

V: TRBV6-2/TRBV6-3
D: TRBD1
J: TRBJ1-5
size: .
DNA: TGTGCCAGCAGCCACAGGGGCCCTAGCAATCAGCCCCAGCATTTT
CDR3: CASSHRGPSNQPQHF

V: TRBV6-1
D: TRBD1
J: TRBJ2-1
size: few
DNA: TGTGCCAGCAGTGAAAGGGGTCAGGGGGCAAATGAGCAGTTCTTC
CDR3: CASSERGQGANEQFF

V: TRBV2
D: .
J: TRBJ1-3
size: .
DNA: TGTGCCAGCAAAAAACAGGACTCTGGAAACACCATATATTTT
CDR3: CASKKQDSGNTIYF

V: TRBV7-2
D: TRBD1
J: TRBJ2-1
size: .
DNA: TGTGCCAGCAGCACCGGACAGGGATTCTACAATGAGCAGTTCTTC
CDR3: CASSTGQGFYNEQFF

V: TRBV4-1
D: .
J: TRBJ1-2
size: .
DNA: TGCGCCAGCAGCCAACAAACAGGAAACTATGGCTACACCTTC
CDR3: CASSQQTGNYGYTF

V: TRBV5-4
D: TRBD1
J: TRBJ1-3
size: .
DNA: TGTGCCAGCAGTTCCACAGGGGCCCTCTCTGGAAACACCATATATTTT
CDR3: CASSSTGALSGNTIYF

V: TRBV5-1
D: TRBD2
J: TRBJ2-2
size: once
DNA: TGCGCCAGCAGCTTTAGTAGCGGGGGGGCGAACACCGGGGAGCTGTTTTTT
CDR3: CASSFSSGGANTGELFF

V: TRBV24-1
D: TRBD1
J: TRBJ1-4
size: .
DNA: TGTGCCACTCTAACAGGGGGCATCGGTGAAAAACTGTTTTTT
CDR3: CATLTGGIGEKLFF

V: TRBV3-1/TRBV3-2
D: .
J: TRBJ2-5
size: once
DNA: TGTGCCAGCAGCCAAGGTCCAGCGGCGGGCCAAGAGACCCAGTACTTC
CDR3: CASSQGPAAGQETQYF

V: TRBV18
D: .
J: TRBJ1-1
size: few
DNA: TGTGCCAGCTCACCGAAGTTACGGGGCACTGAAGCTTTCTTT
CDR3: CASSPKLRGTEAFF

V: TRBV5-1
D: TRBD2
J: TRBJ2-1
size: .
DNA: TGCGCCAGCAGCCTGGGACTAGCGGGGATAAAATACAATGAGCAGTTCTTC
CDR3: CASSLGLAGIKYNEQFF

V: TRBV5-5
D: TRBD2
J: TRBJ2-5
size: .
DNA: TGTGCCAGCAGCTTGGCCGGGAGGGAGACCCAGTACTTC
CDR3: CASSLAGRETQYF

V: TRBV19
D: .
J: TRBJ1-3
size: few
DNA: TGTGCCAGTAGTATATCGACAGATGGAAACACCATATATTTT
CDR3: CASSISTDGNTIYF

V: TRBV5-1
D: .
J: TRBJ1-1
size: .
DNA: TGCGCCAGCAGCGTAACAGGAGTAGGCACTGAAGCTTTCTTT
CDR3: CASSVTGVGTEAFF

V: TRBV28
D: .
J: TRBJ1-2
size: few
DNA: TGTGCCAGCAGCCCACAGGTAACCTTCTATGGCTACACCTTC
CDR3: CASSPQVTFYGYTF

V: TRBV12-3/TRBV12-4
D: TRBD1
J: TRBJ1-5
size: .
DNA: TGTGCCAGCAGTTTTCAGGGGGATCAGCCCCAGCATTTT
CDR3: CASSFQGDQPQHF

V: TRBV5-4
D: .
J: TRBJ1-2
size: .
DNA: TGTGCCAGCAGCTCCGGGGTGGGCAGCTACTATGGCTACACCTTC
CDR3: CASSSGVGSYYGYTF